The T cell receptor beta chain under discussion was sequenced for a study of chemoradiotherapy in HPV16-positive cancers (dated by TCRdb to between 2022 and 2023). Regarding the complete study: Functional T-cell assays on cells from two HPV16-positive patients defined candidate HPV-specific T-cell clones and common TCR motifs. TCR repertoires from roughly 93 patients with HPV-related cancers were then used to track the candidate HPV-specific TCRs and motifs. The study set out to ask whether T-cell immunity against the HPV oncoproteins E6 and E7 changes over the course of chemoradiotherapy and whether that immunity affects survival.

Repertoires were sampled repeatedly over the course of chemoradiotherapy so that clonal expansion in the tumor microenvironment could be followed. As regards this clone: Its binding antigen is unknown. No clone much larger than this one lies a single base away; base qualities are absent.

The CDR3 numbers 12 residues from cysteine through phenylalanine. Only CDR3 DNA remains: 36 bases, in frame from the first base. According to the germline V gene, CDR1 reads SQVTM and CDR2 reads ANQGSEA. Relative to germline, V is 3 bases shorter and J is 9 bases shorter, with 14 bases between their ends. The library was generated by the immunoSEQ multiplex PCR assay. The immuneACCESS repertoire file appears here via TCRdb, limited to in-frame rearrangements. These files lack a portion of the clones; in checked studies, under half of the deficit traces to unresolved V genes, and the cause of the others is not known. In this sample the table shows 8,000 to 9,000 clones, roughly nine tenths of which occur a single time. The ten largest make up about 4% of the sample. Here is what the overall study found, with its caveats: Expansion of candidate HPV-specific clones and E7-related TCR motifs was observed in the tumor microenvironment during treatment, whereas no such expansion was observed for non-HPV-specific T cells. Only a couple of HPV16-positive patients were used to derive the functional definition of HPV-specific T cells, and the survival association was reported for HPV16-positive patients. Improved recurrence-free survival in HPV16-positive patients was associated with expansion of HPV-responsive T cells during chemoradiotherapy.

Sequencing was performed on blood, taken from a patient who underwent chemoradiotherapy. The receptor's source is a human donor with HPV-associated anogenital cancer. The chain is assembled from TRBV29-1 and TRBJ1-2; the D gene lacks a confident call. CDR3 sequence: CSVEFEGRRYTF. The bases are TGCAGCGTTGAGTTTGAGGGAAGGCGCTACACCTTC.